This T cell receptor beta chain appears in the sequencing data of a study of Ad26.COV2.S vaccination and SARS-CoV-2 variants (dated by TCRdb to the early 2020s). Context from the whole study: Vaccine-arm donors came from COV1001, a multicentre, randomized, double-blind, placebo-controlled phase I-IIa trial of Ad26.COV2.S in healthy adults. Investigators remained blinded to trial group allocation during experiments and outcome assessment. Ad26.COV2.S was administered intramuscularly at 5 x 10^10 or 1 x 10^11 viral particles, either as a single shot or as two shots given 56 days apart. TCRbeta repertoire sequencing was used to assess the specificity and breadth of SARS-CoV-2-reactive T cell receptors after Ad26.COV2.S vaccination. Participants in the trial were split at random into five groups of five each, receiving low-dose or high-dose Ad26.COV2.S once or twice, or else placebo on both occasions. The TCR-sequenced set comprised around 30 samples: roughly 19 Ad26.COV2.S vaccine recipients, 5 placebo recipients and 8 SARS-CoV-2 convalescent individuals.

A remark on this clone: There is no known antigen for this receptor. No per-base quality is available; no much larger clone lies one base away. Within the sample, other DNA sequences also encode this same CDR3.

The sample's treatment or condition label, in plain terms: roughly 18 received Ad26.COV2.S at low or high dose, single or two shots; roughly 5 received placebo; per-sample allocation not given. Repertoires of vaccine and placebo recipients were sequenced from samples taken on day 63 after the first injection. Cohort 1b enrolled 25 or so adults aged 18-55 years at a single site in Boston, USA, between 29 July and 7 August 2020. Ad26.COV2.S was a replication-incompetent adenovirus type 26 vector that expressed a prefusion-stabilized SARS-CoV-2 spike protein derived from the original Wuhan strain. General conclusions and limits of the study: The authors noted that total T cell responses may have been underestimated by the TCR breadth and depth analyses. The study was not powered to compare responses between vaccine doses or regimens. Spike-specific TCR breadth was higher in Ad26.COV2.S recipients than in placebo recipients (P = 0.0014). After vaccination, substantial breadth of spike-specific CD8+ and CD4+ T cell responses was reported. Vaccine and placebo recipients had similar non-spike TCR breadth, a finding consistent with the vaccine containing only spike.

TCRbeta CDR3 regions were sequenced with the immunoSEQ Assay. After extraction, genomic DNA underwent amplification by bias-controlled multiplex PCR, followed by high-throughput sequencing. In the original analysis: To quantify the absolute abundance of each unique TCRbeta CDR3 region, sequences were collapsed and filtered. T cell fraction was estimated by normalizing TCRbeta template counts to usable DNA, with usable DNA measured through amplification of reference genes found in all nucleated cells. Repertoire TCRs were annotated as SARS-CoV-2-specific by exact matching of V gene, CDR3 amino acid sequence and J gene to a known reactive TCR set. The reference SARS-CoV-2 TCR set came from MIRA and was filtered for enrichment in COVID-19-positive ImmuneCODE repertoires, removing public or cross-reactive TCRs. Drawing on the MIRA antigens, annotated TCRs were analysed further at the level of specific ORF or position within ORF. Breadth was defined as the number of annotated unique rearrangements divided by the total number of unique productive rearrangements, and depth was defined as the summed frequency of the annotated unique rearrangements. Two-sided Wilcoxon rank-sum tests were applied when comparing TCR breadth between groups. Here the immuneACCESS table is served through TCRdb, limited to in-frame sequences with V and J called. Missing clones are a known gap in these copies; in checked studies unresolved V genes cover under half, and the rest lacks a known reason. Clone size and the V and J calls come from that table; the DNA yielded D and trimming. In this sample the table shows 380,000 or so clones, approximately 86% of which occur a single time. Over 8.5% of the sample is taken by the ten largest.

The junction carries 4 bases between V and J, which are trimmed by 3 bases and 1 base respectively. CDR1 LGHNA and CDR2 YSLEER are derived from the germline V gene. The CDR3 numbers 13 residues from cysteine through phenylalanine. Only CDR3 DNA is held: 39 bases, read in frame from base 1. The chain uses TRBV4-3 and TRBJ1-5; there is no confident call for the D gene. The input for sequencing was peripheral blood, taken in a trial of Ad26.COV2.S vaccine versus placebo. The receptor's source is a person between 18 and 59 years old who received the Ad26.COV2.S COVID-19 vaccine or a placebo. The CDR3 protein sequence reads: CASSQDSNQPQHF. The nucleotide sequence is TGCGCCAGCAGCCAGGACAGCAATCAGCCCCAGCATTTT.